A selection of T cell receptor beta chains follows, all from one sample in a study of neoadjuvant anti-PD-1 for oral cavity cancer. Assay used: immunoSEQ multiplex PCR; TCRdb lists only in-frame clones, some missing. Of around 14,000 clones listed, roughly two thirds were seen once; the top ten hold about 3%. The sample in question was PBMCs, obtained before nivolumab (anti-PD-1) treatment. The source of these receptors is a person between 40 and 85 years old with oral cavity squamous cell carcinoma. Each CDR3 is given with its conserved first and last residue. The D gene is left open where the match is weak. Size tells how often a clone was seen (once, few, many) or the class of an expanded clone, and some rows leave it out.

J gene: TRBJ2-7; V gene: TRBV27; D gene: TRBD2; clone size: -; CDR3 protein: CASSQSRWGGEQYF; CDR3 DNA: TGTGCCAGCAGCCAGAGCAGGTGGGGGGGCGAGCAGTACTTC
J gene: TRBJ1-2; V gene: TRBV9; D gene: TRBD1; clone size: -; CDR3 protein: CASSSKKGQGVNYGYTF; CDR3 DNA: TGTGCCAGCAGCTCGAAGAAGGGTCAGGGGGTGAACTATGGCTACACCTTC
J gene: TRBJ2-1; V gene: TRBV4-2; D gene: TRBD2; clone size: -; CDR3 protein: CASSQAPSGGNEQFF; CDR3 DNA: TGTGCCAGCAGCCAAGCGCCTAGCGGGGGCAATGAGCAGTTCTTC
J gene: TRBJ1-2; V gene: TRBV15; D gene: -; clone size: -; CDR3 protein: CATSRDRTGMGGYTF; CDR3 DNA: TGTGCCACCAGCAGAGATCGAACAGGGATGGGTGGCTACACCTTC
J gene: TRBJ2-2; V gene: TRBV29-1; D gene: TRBD1; clone size: few; CDR3 protein: CSVTTGVGGELFF; CDR3 DNA: TGCAGCGTTACCACAGGGGTGGGCGGGGAGCTGTTTTTT
J gene: TRBJ1-1; V gene: TRBV15; D gene: -; clone size: -; CDR3 protein: CATRGGQGHTEAFF; CDR3 DNA: TGTGCCACCAGAGGTGGGCAGGGTCACACTGAAGCTTTCTTT
J gene: TRBJ2-7; V gene: TRBV2; D gene: -; clone size: few; CDR3 protein: CASSALVEQYF; CDR3 DNA: TGTGCCAGCAGTGCTCTTGTCGAGCAGTACTTC
J gene: TRBJ1-1; V gene: TRBV2; D gene: -; clone size: -; CDR3 protein: CARRFMNTEAFF; CDR3 DNA: TGTGCCAGGCGATTTATGAACACTGAAGCTTTCTTT
J gene: TRBJ1-5; V gene: TRBV6-4; D gene: -; clone size: -; CDR3 protein: CASSPGGSQPQHF; CDR3 DNA: TGTGCCAGCAGCCCCGGGGGGTCTCAGCCCCAGCATTTT
J gene: TRBJ2-3; V gene: TRBV7-9; D gene: -; clone size: -; CDR3 protein: CASSRQARDTQYF; CDR3 DNA: TGTGCCAGCAGCCGCCAAGCTAGGGATACGCAGTATTTT
J gene: TRBJ2-1; V gene: TRBV6-1; D gene: TRBD2; clone size: -; CDR3 protein: CASSGLAGRDDEQFF; CDR3 DNA: TGTGCCAGCAGTGGACTAGCGGGTCGGGATGATGAGCAGTTCTTC
J gene: TRBJ2-2; V gene: TRBV9; D gene: -; clone size: -; CDR3 protein: CASSGHRGTGVGTGELFF; CDR3 DNA: TGTGCCAGCAGCGGACATCGTGGAACGGGAGTGGGCACCGGGGAGCTGTTTTTT
J gene: TRBJ1-3; V gene: TRBV5-4; D gene: -; clone size: -; CDR3 protein: CASSLAPLTGNTIYF; CDR3 DNA: TGTGCCAGCAGCTTGGCACCATTGACTGGAAACACCATATATTTT
J gene: TRBJ2-5; V gene: TRBV6-5; D gene: TRBD2; clone size: once; CDR3 protein: CASSYSTSERGETQYF; CDR3 DNA: TGTGCCAGCAGTTACAGTACTAGCGAACGGGGGGAGACCCAGTACTTC
J gene: TRBJ2-3; V gene: TRBV10-3; D gene: -; clone size: -; CDR3 protein: CAISPGGSTDTQYF; CDR3 DNA: TGTGCCATCAGTCCGGGGGGCAGCACAGATACGCAGTATTTT
J gene: TRBJ2-1; V gene: TRBV5-4; D gene: -; clone size: -; CDR3 protein: CASSFKPGLRSYNEQFF; CDR3 DNA: TGTGCCAGCAGCTTTAAACCGGGACTTCGCTCCTACAATGAGCAGTTCTTC
J gene: TRBJ2-6; V gene: TRBV28; D gene: -; clone size: -; CDR3 protein: CASRQGFFSGANVLTF; CDR3 DNA: TGTGCCAGCAGACAGGGATTCTTCTCTGGGGCCAACGTCCTGACTTTC